The subject of this entry is one T cell receptor (beta chain). What it recognizes is unknown. Data came from immunoSEQ multiplex PCR; TCRdb stores just in-frame clones and leaves some out. The top ten clones hold approximately 0.51% of a sample with approximately 46,000 clones, 80% to 90% of them seen once. CDR3 length: 14 amino acids. The J segment lost 7 bases and the V segment lost 3 bases, leaving 5 bases of the junction unmatched. Germline lookup yields CDR1 GTSNPN and CDR2 SVGIG (reference sequence). This sample was taken from a study of regulatory and conventional T cells in RAG deficiency. Conventional CD4+ T cells were sorted from blood as CD25-low CD127-high cells. Study observations and caveats: Omenn CD25-high CD127-low cells may be activated cells, not true Tregs. In Omenn syndrome, Treg and Tconv repertoires overlapped >90%. Other subsets showed 9.5 to 10-fold reductions, but Treg unique TCR beta sequences fell roughly 93-fold in these patients. Shannon entropy fell and Simpson indices rose in RAG-deficient patients.

The same specimen was also included in a second study, on regulatory T cells. From that second work: The primer mix had 52 TRBV and 13 TRBJ primers.

The material sequenced was CD4+ effector T cells sorted from blood. This TCR was recovered from a human donor in good health. The chain employs TRBV30 and TRBJ2-2; 10 nucleotides match TRBD2. The CDR3 DNA is TGTGCCTGGAGGGTAGCGGGAGGAAGCGGGGAGCTGTTTTTT. Its protein product is CAWRVAGGSGELFF.